The 12 T cell receptor beta chains in this list originate from one sample, sequenced in a study of CD8 T cells in ankylosing spondylitis. Each CDR3 protein is one row after TCRdb ran MiXCR on the 5' RACE reads. The sample comprises 200,000 to 250,000 distinct CDR3 sequences, around 10% of which are singletons, and around 6.5% rests with the top ten. The sequenced material came from blood, either unsorted or a sorted T cell fraction (not recorded which). These receptor sequences come from a male donor with ankylosing spondylitis or in good health (not recorded which).

This clonotype was counted ten times or more. This chain connects TRBV29-1 to TRBJ1-2; a possible D gene is TRBD1 (5 bases). Germline CDR1 reads SQVTM; CDR2 reads ANQGSEA. The CDR3 totals 14 residues. V shed 4 bases and J shed 5 bases, with 17 bases lying between them. The CDR3 protein is CSVGGRDGGYGYTF. The CDR3 region has the DNA TGCAGCGTTGGGGGTAGAGACGGGGGTTATGGCTACACCTTC.

The chain couples TRBV12-3 or TRBV12-4 to TRBJ1-5, with 7 bases identical to TRBD1. V dropped 6 bases and J dropped 3; count of bases not matched to a gene: 5. The CDR3 spans 14 residues. CDR3: CASSHRGDNQPQHF. Written as DNA, the CDR3 is TGTGCCAGCAGCCACAGGGGAGACAATCAGCCCCAGCATTTT.

The chain combines TRBV29-1 with TRBJ2-3; 9 bases map to TRBD1. Germline V gene data show CDR1 as SQVTM and CDR2 as ANQGSEA. The V segment lost 6 bases and the J segment 0 bases; nucleotides outside the gene matches: 7. This CDR3 is 15 amino acids long. The CDR3 DNA reads TGCAGCGTCGCCTCGACAGGGGGGAGCACAGATACGCAGTATTTT. This codes for CSVASTGGSTDTQYF.

This clonotype was counted many times. This chain links TRBV29-1 with TRBJ1-5; possible D gene TRBD1, 6 bases. The CDR3 totals 12 residues. Germline CDR1 reads SQVTM; CDR2 reads ANQGSEA. The V and J ends lost 6 bases and 7 bases respectively, with 13 bases between them. The CDR3 sequence is CSVGGPGQPQHF. For the CDR3, the DNA is TGCAGCGTGGGGGGGCCGGGGCAGCCCCAGCATTTT.

The rearrangement uses TRBV5-1 and TRBJ2-7; D is unclear. Germline-derived CDR1 and CDR2 are SGHRS and YFSETQ. With 0 bases removed from V and 4 bases from J, the gap between germline ends came to 11 bases. This CDR3 comprises 14 residues. CDR3 coding DNA: TGCGCCAGCAGCTTGGGGACGGTTGGATACGAGCAGTACTTC. This codes for CASSLGTVGYEQYF.

The V gene is TRBV6-1, the J gene TRBJ2-7; possibly TRBD1 for D (5 bases). Germline-derived CDR1 and CDR2 are MNHNS and SASEGT. V was shortened by 6 bases and J by 4 bases, with 16 bases between the two germline ends. This CDR3 contains 14 residues. The CDR3 loop reads CASRQAPLVYEQYF. In nucleotides, the CDR3 is TGTGCCAGCAGACAGGCCCCCCTAGTTTACGAGCAGTACTTC.

This clonotype showed up many times. The rearrangement joins TRBV3-1 to TRBJ1-3, with D tentatively TRBD1 (5 bases). Germline loops: CDR1 LGHDT, CDR2 YNNKEL (reference sequence). The CDR3 length is 16 residues. V was cut by 1 base and J by 3 bases, with 13 bases left in between. The CDR3 nucleotides read TGTGCCAGCAGCCAAGGGGGCGCGGCGGGTGGAAACACCATATATTTT. As protein: CASSQGGAAGGNTIYF.

There are a few counts of this clonotype. The J gene is TRBJ1-1, the V gene TRBV28; tentative D call: TRBD1 (5 bases). V dropped 8 bases and J dropped 1 base, with 11 bases sitting between them. The V gene's germline CDR1 is MDHEN and CDR2 SYDVKM. The CDR3 has 13 amino acids. CDR3 sequence reads: CASGGGSNTEAFF. In DNA, the CDR3 is TGTGCCAGCGGGGGGGGATCGAACACTGAAGCTTTCTTT.

This clonotype was detected many times. The chain joins TRBV3-1 to TRBJ2-1; D call uncertain. Germline V gene data show CDR1 as LGHDT and CDR2 as YNNKEL (reference sequence). The germline V and J ends were trimmed by 4 bases and 6 bases, with 16 bases remaining between them. This CDR3 region has 15 residues. CDR3 residues: CASSRLSLGINEQFF. CDR3 in DNA: TGTGCCAGCAGCCGATTGAGTCTGGGTATCAATGAGCAGTTCTTC.

There are a few counts of this clonotype. The CDR3 here is CASSSRDRQIQETQYF. CDR3 in DNA: TGTGCCAGCAGTTCCCGGGACAGACAAATCCAAGAGACCCAGTACTTC. The rearrangement links TRBV28 to TRBJ2-5, with 7 bases lining up with TRBD1. V trimming: 4 bases; J trimming: 1 base; junction bases outside the gene matches: 9. Germline V CDR1 and CDR2: MDHEN, SYDVKM. The CDR3 length is 16 residues.

This clonotype came up many times. The chain is built from TRBV4-2 and TRBJ2-7, with D unclear. CDR1 is LGHNA, CDR2 YNFKEQ, per germline. V lost 1 base to trimming and J lost 1 base, with 8 bases between them. This CDR3 is 14 amino acids long. CDR3 residues: CASSQVVGSYEQYF. The CDR3 DNA follows: TGTGCCAGCAGCCAAGTTGTGGGTTCCTACGAGCAGTACTTC.

This chain joins TRBV29-1 and TRBJ2-2, with D perhaps TRBD1 (6 bases). Trimming shortened V by 5 bases and J by 6 bases, and 16 bases separated the two germline ends. CDR1 SQVTM and CDR2 ANQGSEA come from the germline V gene. This CDR3 has 14 amino acids. CDR3 loop: CSVRYRDRSGELFF. CDR3 sequence (DNA): TGCAGCGTTCGCTACAGGGATCGTTCCGGGGAGCTGTTTTTT.